This T cell receptor beta chain derives from a study of radiation and T cells in renal cell carcinoma. Whole-study context: Nephrectomy followed 15 Gy stereotactic body radiation by 4 weeks.

Here immunoSEQ multiplex PCR was the method, and the copy in TCRdb shows in-frame clones only, minus some. The sample records more than 150,000 clones, roughly 89% being singletons. Time point denoted: blood 2 weeks post-SBRT. The treatment here: 15 Gy SBRT to primary tumor, nephrectomy 4 weeks later. Serial blood draws occurred at baseline and 2 and 4 weeks post-SBRT. The tumor was a clear cell renal cell carcinoma. Comments on this clone: What it binds is not known.

The CDR3 covers 13 residues. V shed 1 base, J shed 4 bases, and the junction held 1 base outside the gene matches. The germline V gene has CDR1 LGHNT and CDR2 FRNRAP. Study observations and caveats: Top tumor clonotypes rose in blood 2 weeks post-radiation, then contracted.

The sequence was obtained from a woman in her forties or fifties with renal cell carcinoma. Sequencing used blood, obtained from a patient whose treatment included radiotherapy and nephrectomy. The chain joins TRBV12-5 to TRBJ2-7; 7 bases fit TRBD1. CDR3 amino acids: CASGLGQGYEQYF. The CDR3 DNA sequence: TGTGCTAGTGGTTTGGGACAGGGTTACGAGCAGTACTTC.